The sequence of this T cell receptor (beta chain) was determined in a study of T-cell reconstitution after alpha-beta-depleted transplantation in children. CDR3 length: 13 residues. Deletions cut 0 bases from V and 12 bases from J, with 13 bases between. The V gene's germline CDR1 is SGHRS and CDR2 YFSETQ. The library targeted TCRbeta and was prepared with unique molecular identifiers. TCRdb itself ran the PCR reads through MiXCR, one entry per CDR3 protein. Seen here are approximately 520,000 distinct CDR3 sequences, about 30% observed once, and the top ten hold around 2.3%. This TCR was recovered from a human donor who donated a stem cell graft to a child with aplastic anemia. The starting material was PBMCs from the stem cell graft donor, obtained from the stem cell graft. The gene calls are TRBV5-1 and TRBJ2-1; the D gene is possibly TRBD1 (6 bases). Written as DNA, the CDR3 is TGCGCCAGCAGCTTGGAGGGACAAACGGGGCAGTTCTTC. Its protein is CASSLEGQTGQFF.